Listed below are T cell receptor beta chains from one sample, sequenced in a study of T cell responses to AZD1222 COVID-19 vaccine. The protocol was immunoSEQ multiplex PCR, while the TCRdb copy is restricted to in-frame clones and leaves out a portion. The repertoire consists of roughly 140,000 clones, with 94% occurring once and the leading ten covering 1.3%. The sample here was peripheral blood, taken on day 0 of AZD1222 vaccination. The receptors derive from an adult in good health. CDR3s include the opening cysteine and the closing phenylalanine or tryptophan. Fields, in order: clone size, D gene, V gene, J gene, CDR3 DNA, CDR3 protein. D genes are given only for firm matches. A clone size is listed for some rows: how often the clone was seen (once, few, many), or a class if it is expanded.

once	NA	TRBV30	TRBJ1-1	TGTGCCTGCAAAAACCGGGGGAATGAAGCTTTCTTT	CACKNRGNEAFF
NA	NA	TRBV3-1/TRBV3-2	TRBJ2-3	TGTGCCAGCAGCTCGCGACTGGCAGATACGCAGTATTTT	CASSSRLADTQYF
NA	NA	TRBV28	TRBJ1-5	TGTGCCAGCAGGGACAGTTCAGAGCCCCAGCATTTT	CASRDSSEPQHF
NA	TRBD1	TRBV5-8	TRBJ1-5	TGTGCCAGCAGCTCGGGACAGGGGAGGATCAATCAGCCCCAGCATTTT	CASSSGQGRINQPQHF
NA	NA	TRBV4-2	TRBJ1-1	TGTGCCAGCAGCCAGGGGAGGGACACTGAAGCTTTCTTT	CASSQGRDTEAFF
NA	TRBD1	TRBV7-9	TRBJ1-6	TGTGCCAGCAGCCTCGGGACAGGGAAAAATTCACCCCTCCACTTT	CASSLGTGKNSPLHF
NA	NA	TRBV10-1	TRBJ1-3	TGCGCCAGCAGTTGGGCGGAGAGAGGAAACACCATATATTTT	CASSWAERGNTIYF
NA	NA	TRBV5-4	TRBJ1-1	TGTGCCAGCAGCCCCGGGCCCCGCACTGAAGCTTTCTTT	CASSPGPRTEAFF
NA	NA	TRBV3-1/TRBV3-2	TRBJ1-2	TGTGCCAGCAGCCAAGAAGGGGGGCATGGCTACACCTTC	CASSQEGGHGYTF
once	NA	TRBV19	TRBJ1-5	TGTGCCAGTCTCACCGGGCCAGGGACACGTCAGCCCCAGCATTTT	CASLTGPGTRQPQHF
NA	NA	TRBV7-2	TRBJ1-3	TGTGCCAGCAGCTTAGTGGGCCAGTCCTTCTCTGGAAACACCATATATTTT	CASSLVGQSFSGNTIYF
few	NA	TRBV30	TRBJ1-5	TGTGCCTGGAGTCTGGCACTAGATCAGCCCCAGCATTTT	CAWSLALDQPQHF
NA	TRBD1	TRBV7-2	TRBJ1-2	TGTGCCAGCAGCTCCGGGACAGTTAACTATGGCTACACCTTC	CASSSGTVNYGYTF
NA	TRBD2	TRBV5-1	TRBJ2-3	TGCGCCAGCAGCTTCGGGGGGAGGGGCACAGATACGCAGTATTTT	CASSFGGRGTDTQYF